This T cell receptor (beta chain) was observed in a study of cytomegalovirus exposure and HLA in healthy donors. Findings and caveats of the study: Later work showed greater clonal expansion in HLA-associated TCR beta chains than in equally common others. A later examination showed that TCR association rates differed by HLA locus, with DRB1 most and HLA-C fewest.

Worth noting for this clone: Its matching antigen is unknown.

The PCR had 60 Vbeta and 13 Jbeta primers. Profiled with immunoSEQ multiplex PCR; TCRdb holds only in-frame clones, not every one. The sample spans 63,000 or so clones; the ten largest clones claim more than 15%. Germline lookup yields CDR1 MGHDK and CDR2 SYGVNS. Trimming cost V 6 bases and J 1 base; bases outside gene matches: 5. CDR3 length: 14 residues. The V call is TRBV25-1, the J call TRBJ1-1; TRBD1 matches at 7 bases. The receptor comes from a boy younger than 18 in good health and CMV-seronegative. The specimen sequenced was PBMCs. CDR3 DNA: TGTGCCAGCAGAAAACAGGGGTCGAACACTGAAGCTTTCTTT. Translated, it gives CASRKQGSNTEAFF.